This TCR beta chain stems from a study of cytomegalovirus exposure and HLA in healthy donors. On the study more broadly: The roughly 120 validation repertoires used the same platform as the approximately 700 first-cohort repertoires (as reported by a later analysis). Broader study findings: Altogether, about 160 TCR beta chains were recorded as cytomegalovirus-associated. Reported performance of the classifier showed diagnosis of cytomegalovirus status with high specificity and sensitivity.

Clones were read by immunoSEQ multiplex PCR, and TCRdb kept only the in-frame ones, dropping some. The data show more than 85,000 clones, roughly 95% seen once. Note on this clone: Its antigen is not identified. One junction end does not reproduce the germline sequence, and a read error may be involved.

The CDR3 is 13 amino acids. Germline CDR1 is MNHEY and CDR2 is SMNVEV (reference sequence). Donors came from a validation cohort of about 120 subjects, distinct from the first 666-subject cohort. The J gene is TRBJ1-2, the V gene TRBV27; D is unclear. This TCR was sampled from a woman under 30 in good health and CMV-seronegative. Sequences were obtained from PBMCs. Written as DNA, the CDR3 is TGTGCCAGCAGTTTATCGAAAAACTATGGCTATACCTTC. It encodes CASSLSKNYGYTF.